This T cell receptor (beta chain) is from a study of regulatory T cells in long-lasting Graves disease. Library construction for TCR beta used iRepertoire HTBI primers and Arm-PCR of CDR3 regions. Each CDR3 protein is one row after TCRdb ran MiXCR on the multiplex PCR reads. The repertoire has 350,000 to 500,000 distinct CDR3 sequences, around 15% of them found once; the top ten carry around a sixth. Trimming removed 3 bases from V and 7 bases from J, with 12 bases in between. The germline CDR1 and CDR2 sequences are SGHAT and FQNNGV. The CDR3 covers 13 residues. Findings and caveats of the study: The small sample size may have reduced accuracy.

The table lists this clonotype with many counts. Antigen specificity is unknown. Time point given: newly diagnosed GD, antithyroid drugs for less than 3 months. The authors made the TCR library using RNA they extracted from PBMCs. The data also belong to a second study, concerning T cells in Graves' hyperthyroidism and ophthalmopathy. That study reports: Those with hyperthyroidism were 18 to 65 years old, newly diagnosed, and ill for under 2 months. Diagnoses were made from clinical symptoms, serum measures (thyroxine and TRAb), thyroid ultrasound and orbital computed tomography.

Sequences were derived from peripheral blood mononuclear cells (PBMCs), sampled at new diagnosis, from a patient treated with antithyroid drugs. The chain employs TRBV11-2 and TRBJ1-1; D gene unclear. This receptor was obtained from a woman aged 50 to 60 with Graves disease. CDR3 DNA: TGTGCCAGCAGCTTCCCCGGGTCGCTTGAAGCTTTCTTT. Amino acids: CASSFPGSLEAFF.